The 18 T cell receptor beta chains below all came from one sample that was sequenced in a study of blood T cell repertoires in COVID-19. Sequencing used immunoSEQ multiplex PCR; TCRdb keeps in-frame clones, though not all of them. The profile shows 350,000 to 450,000 clones, around 91% of them singletons. The sequencing sample was made of peripheral blood. These receptors were obtained from a woman between 40 and 55 years old with COVID-19, enrolled during active disease.

This clone was picked up one time. The chain links TRBV5-4 to TRBJ2-2; the match to TRBD1 covers 8 bases. J gave up 2 bases and V 4 bases, and 10 bases lay outside the gene matches. CDR1 and CDR2 from the germline V gene are SGHNT and YYREEE (reference sequence). The CDR3 length is 17 residues. CDR3 bases: TGTGCCAGCAGCCACGACAGGGGCGGGGCAAACACCGGGGAGCTGTTTTTT. Protein sequence: CASSHDRGGANTGELFF.

This clone has more than one count but fewer than ten. The J gene is TRBJ1-1, the V gene TRBV6-2 or TRBV6-3, with a tentative D call TRBD1 (6 bases). In germline, CDR1 is MNHEY, CDR2 SVGEGT. This CDR3 contains 16 residues. V lost 0 bases and J lost 1, with 12 bases in between. CDR3: CASSYSMGARNTEAFF. The CDR3 DNA follows: TGTGCCAGCAGTTACTCAATGGGGGCGAGGAACACTGAAGCTTTCTTT.

J is TRBJ2-7 and V is TRBV15; D may be TRBD2 (6 bases). CDR1 and CDR2 from the germline V gene are LNHNV and YYDKDF (reference sequence). V lost 6 bases, J lost 6 bases, and 15 bases lay in between. This CDR3 spans 13 amino acids. As DNA, the CDR3 is TGTGCCACCAGGCGGGACCGCCTCGTCGAGCAGTACTTC. The encoded protein is CATRRDRLVEQYF.

V and J are TRBV27 and TRBJ2-5, with D tentatively TRBD2 (6 bases). Germline-derived CDR1 and CDR2 are MNHEY and SMNVEV (reference sequence). The CDR3 has 14 amino acids. V shed 6 bases and J shed 2 bases, with 13 bases lying between them. The CDR3 nucleotides are TGTGCCAGCAGGAAAGACCGGGAGCAAGAGACCCAGTACTTC. This encodes CASRKDREQETQYF.

In this sample, this clone turned up once. This sequence joins TRBV5-4 and TRBJ2-2; TRBD1 matches 9 bases. V gave up 0 bases and J gave up 6 bases; unmatched junction bases: 6. The CDR3 sequence is 16 residues long. CDR1 is SGHNT, CDR2 YYREEE, per germline (reference sequence). CDR3 protein: CASSLEGDRDAGELFF. DNA for the CDR3: TGTGCCAGCAGCTTGGAGGGGGACAGGGATGCCGGGGAGCTGTTTTTT.

The rearrangement links TRBV29-1 to TRBJ1-2; maybe TRBD1 (5 bases). V lost 2 bases and J 6 bases, leaving 10 bases between the germline ends. The CDR3 runs 12 residues. Germline assignment: CDR1 SQVTM and CDR2 ANQGSEA. The CDR3 loop reads CSVEIRENGYTF. CDR3 in DNA: TGCAGCGTTGAAATCAGGGAAAATGGCTACACCTTC.

The chain is built from TRBV15 and TRBJ2-1; D not certain. The germline V and J ends were trimmed by 3 bases and 6 bases, with 12 bases remaining between them. The CDR3 covers 14 residues. Germline lookup yields CDR1 LNHNV and CDR2 YYDKDF (reference sequence). This CDR3 reads CATSRTPLFNEQFF. For the CDR3, the DNA is TGTGCCACCAGCAGGACACCCTTGTTCAATGAGCAGTTCTTC. The variable domain in full, with the rest retrieved from reference TRBV15 and TRBJ2-1, is DAMVIQNPRYQVTQFGKPVTLSCSQTLNHNVMYWYQQKSSQAPKLLFHYYDKDFNNEADTPDNFQSRRPNTSFCFLDIRSPGLGDTAMYLCATSRTPLFNEQFFGPGTRLTVL.

This clone was detected once. CDR3 in DNA: TGTGCCAGCAGTCCATTAACGACTGGCGGAAACACCATATATTTT. Translated, it gives CASSPLTTGGNTIYF. V is TRBV2 and J is TRBJ1-3, with D unresolved. Germline V gene sequence: CDR1 SNHLY, CDR2 FYNNEI. V was shortened by 5 bases and J by 4 bases, with 15 bases between the two germline ends. The CDR3 contains 15 residues.

As for this clone: This specimen includes other DNA sequences encoding the same CDR3. The CDR3 region has the DNA TGTGCCAGCAGGTCACAGGGGAACACTGAAGCTTTCTTT. It is translated as CASRSQGNTEAFF. The chain is built from TRBV2 and TRBJ1-1, with D perhaps TRBD1 (6 bases). Trimming took off 6 bases at V and 1 base at J, with 9 bases between the two ends. Germline V gene sequence: CDR1 SNHLY, CDR2 FYNNEI. This CDR3 is built from 13 residues.

This rearrangement joins TRBV6-6 to TRBJ1-3, with a tentative D call TRBD1 (5 bases). The CDR3 totals 17 residues. Trimming shortened V by 5 bases and J by 0 bases, and 17 bases separated the two germline ends. From germline, CDR1 is MNHNY and CDR2 SVGAGI (reference sequence). The CDR3 DNA sequence: TGTGCCAGCAGTCCCCGGGGAGGGGCCCTCTCTGGAAACACCATATATTTT. This sequence encodes CASSPRGGALSGNTIYF.

V usage is TRBV6-1 and J usage is TRBJ1-5; unclear D gene. V lost 0 bases and J lost 3, with 9 bases in between. Germline-derived CDR1 and CDR2 are MNHNS and SASEGT. CDR3 length equals 15 residues. The CDR3 reads CASSEAAGSNQPQHF. The DNA for the CDR3 is TGTGCCAGCAGTGAAGCGGCGGGGTCCAATCAGCCCCAGCATTTT.

This chain uses TRBV7-2 with TRBJ1-1; 8 bases are a match to TRBD1. Germline CDR1 SGHTA, CDR2 FQGNSA. J was trimmed by 6 bases and V by 4 bases; bases with no gene match: 10. This CDR3 is built from 15 residues. CDR3 DNA sequence: TGTGCCAGCAGCTCCAGACAGGGGAGGATGGCTGAAGCTTTCTTT. Translated, it gives CASSSRQGRMAEAFF.

The chain combines TRBV7-8 with TRBJ1-5, with D possibly being TRBD1 (5 bases). The CDR3 sequence is 17 residues long. Germline values: CDR1 SGHVS, CDR2 FQNEAQ. With 1 base removed from V and 0 bases from J, the gap between germline ends came to 13 bases. CDR3 sequence reads: CASSLDATDISNQPQHF. CDR3 in DNA: TGTGCCAGCAGCTTAGATGCGACAGACATTAGCAATCAGCCCCAGCATTTT.

The sample holds a few counts of this clone. The V and J genes are TRBV4-3 and TRBJ1-1, with a possible D match to TRBD1 (6 bases). Per germline, CDR1 LGHNA and CDR2 YSLEER. This CDR3 comprises 15 residues. Trimming removed 4 bases at V and 4 bases at J, with 16 bases between. The CDR3 region is CASSRSQGPITEAFF. The CDR3 DNA reads TGCGCCAGCAGCCGTTCACAGGGTCCTATCACTGAAGCTTTCTTT.

The chain recombines TRBV19 with TRBJ2-2, with D perhaps matching TRBD1 (6 bases). Trimming left V 4 bases short and J 7 bases short, with 19 bases between. Germline CDR1 and CDR2: LNHDA and SQIVND (reference sequence). The CDR3 extends over 16 amino acids. The chain's CDR3 is CASSKGIHTGIGELFF. In nucleotides, the CDR3 is TGTGCCAGTAGTAAAGGTATACACACAGGGATCGGGGAGCTGTTTTTT.

J is TRBJ1-1 and V is TRBV29-1; D remains unclear. This CDR3 comprises 13 residues. Trimming took 7 bases from V and 6 from J, leaving 18 bases between them. Germline CDR1 is SQVTM and CDR2 is ANQGSEA. The CDR3 protein is CSALLGERAEAFF. CDR3 bases: TGCAGCGCCCTATTGGGCGAGAGGGCTGAAGCTTTCTTT.

The V and J genes are TRBV5-1 and TRBJ1-2, with a tentative D call TRBD1 (5 bases). The CDR3 is 14 residues long. Looked up from germline, CDR1 is SGHRS and CDR2 is YFSETQ. V lost 0 bases, J lost 4 bases, and 10 bases lay in between. CDR3 sequence: CASSLGGEFYGYTF. CDR3 DNA: TGCGCCAGCAGCTTGGGGGGCGAGTTCTATGGCTACACCTTC. Full variable domain (missing parts from reference TRBV5-1 and TRBJ1-2): KAGVTQTPRYLIKTRGQQVTLSCSPISGHRSVSWYQQTPGQGLQFLFEYFSETQRNKGNFPGRFSGRQFSNSRSEMNVSTLELGDSALYLCASSLGGEFYGYTFGSGTRLTVV.

The chain joins TRBV2 to TRBJ2-1, with TRBD2 identical over 7 bases. This CDR3 region has 15 residues. Trimming cost V 9 bases and J 2 bases; bases outside gene matches: 10. Germline V gene sequence: CDR1 SNHLY, CDR2 FYNNEI. The CDR3 protein is CASRQAGEPYNEQFF. CDR3 DNA sequence: TGTGCCAGTCGCCAGGCGGGGGAACCCTACAATGAGCAGTTCTTC.